This T cell receptor (beta chain) was recorded in a study of neoadjuvant anti-PD-1 for oral cavity cancer. Turning to the study itself: Patients without progression received a fourth nivolumab dose around day 43, then surgical resection on days 50-56.

Germline CDR1 SNHLY, CDR2 FYNNEI. This CDR3 has 15 residues. The V and J ends lost 1 base and 8 bases, in that order; junction bases with no gene match: 5. Profiling relied on immunoSEQ multiplex PCR, and the TCRdb table lists in-frame clones only, not all of them. The sample yields about 16,000 clones, about two thirds seen once. The clonotype comes from a person between 40 and 85 years old with oral cavity squamous cell carcinoma. The sample was PBMCs, taken before nivolumab (anti-PD-1) treatment. The rearrangement joins TRBV2 to TRBJ2-1; 10 bases fit TRBD2. The CDR3 DNA is TGTGCCAGCAGTGAAGGGCCTAGCGGGAGTTATGAGCAGTTCTTC. Amino acids: CASSEGPSGSYEQFF.